This TCR beta chain stems from a study of T cells expressing NK-cell markers. Turning to the study itself: It was sorted CD3+CD56-NKG2C+, CD3+CD56+NKG2C- and CD3+CD56+NKG2C+ T cells that provided the TCR beta repertoires. General observations from the study: In a few donors, dominant clonotypes made up about 25-65% of CD3+CD56-NKG2C+ cells. For a handful of donors, the dominant NKG2C+ clonotypes made up 1.0-7.0% of their CD8+ T cells.

As the method of synthesis, 5'RACE template switching with UMIs yielded TCR beta cDNA. No DNA is given; TCRdb re-called the 5' RACE reads and lists each CDR3 protein once. Its table lists under 500,000 distinct CDR3 sequences. About this clonotype itself: As yet, its antigen is unknown.

This CDR3 contains 15 residues. CDR1 and CDR2 from the germline V gene are LGHNA and YSLEER. This chain uses TRBV4-3 with TRBJ1-2; the D call of TRBD1 rests on TCRdb alone, since no DNA is present to check it. The clonotype was recovered from a woman between 18 and 70 years old in good health. The sequencing input was blood T cells: a sorted CD56 or NKG2C T cell subset, CD4+ or CD8+ T cells, or bulk PBMC T cells (not recorded which). Here the CDR3 reads CASSPTRGGAYGYTF.